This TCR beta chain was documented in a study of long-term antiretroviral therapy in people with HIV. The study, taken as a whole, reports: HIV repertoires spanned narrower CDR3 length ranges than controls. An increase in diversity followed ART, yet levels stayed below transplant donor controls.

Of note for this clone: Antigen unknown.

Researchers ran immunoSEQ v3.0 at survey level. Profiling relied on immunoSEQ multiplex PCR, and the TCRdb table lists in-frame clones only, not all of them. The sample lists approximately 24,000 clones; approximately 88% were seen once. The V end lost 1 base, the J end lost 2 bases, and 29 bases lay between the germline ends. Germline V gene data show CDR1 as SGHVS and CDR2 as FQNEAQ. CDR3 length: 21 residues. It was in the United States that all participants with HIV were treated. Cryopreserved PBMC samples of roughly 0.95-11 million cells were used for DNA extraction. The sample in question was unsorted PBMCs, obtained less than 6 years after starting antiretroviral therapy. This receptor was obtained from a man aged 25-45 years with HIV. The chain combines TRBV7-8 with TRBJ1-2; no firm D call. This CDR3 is CASSLEWNQLVIGTPNYGYTF. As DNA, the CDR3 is TGTGCCAGCAGCTTAGAGTGGAACCAGCTGGTTATCGGTACCCCAAACTATGGCTACACCTTC.